This record covers a single T cell receptor beta chain. As yet, its antigen is unknown. Researchers barred patients who had uncontrolled infection, other autoimmune disease, pregnancy or lactation. Fresh peripheral blood, approximately 10 ml, yielded the PBMCs. This record belongs to a study of T cells in Graves' hyperthyroidism and ophthalmopathy. General observations from the study: The authors' 13 V-J model separated ophthalmopathy from stable hyperthyroidism. Blood samples included most of the expanded thyroid clonotypes exceeding 0.001.

Amplification of TCR beta CDR3 regions used RNA as the template. The HTBI primer set served for first-round RT-PCR of the TCR CDR3. TCRdb processed the multiplex PCR reads anew with MiXCR; each CDR3 protein has one entry. The sample lists 500,000 to 550,000 distinct CDR3 sequences, less than 25% occurring once. Germline CDR1 SQVTM, CDR2 ANQGSEA. The germline V and J ends were trimmed by 7 bases and 6 bases, with 13 bases remaining between them. The CDR3 loop spans 11 amino acids. The chain employs TRBV29-1 and TRBJ2-7; possible D gene TRBD1, 5 bases. The sequencing input was blood. The source is a man between 18 and 29 years old with Graves' hyperthyroidism. DNA for the CDR3: TGCAGCGCCTTACAGGCACTCGAGCAGTACTTC. This translates into CSALQALEQYF.